The T cell receptor beta chain under discussion was sequenced for a study of shared clonotypes between healthy human individuals. TCRdb's table, derived via immunoSEQ multiplex PCR, lists solely in-frame clones and lacks some. The sample shows 2 million to 3 million clones, more than 85% of them seen only once. Details on this clone: The antigen is undetermined.

This CDR3 has 13 residues. Study observations and caveats: Larger richness was generally estimated for naive than memory subsets.

Every donor, a Caucasian adult, lived in Nashville, Tennessee. This receptor was identified in a man between 18 and 35 years old in good health. Some clones in this sample may be carry-over from other donors' samples. Sequenced sample: naive CD4+ T cells from PBMCs. Regarding subset: CD45RA+ positively selected. V usage is TRBV21-1 and J usage is TRBJ2-7. TRBV21-1 is recorded as a pseudogene. CDR3 sequence: CASSIHGTSEQYF. CDR3 in DNA: TGTGCCAGCAGCATCCACGGCACGAGCGAGCAGTACTTC.